The sequence of this TCR beta chain was determined in a study of blood T cells in healthy people across ages. A second PCR, run for roughly 7 to 12 cycles, used a sample-barcoded 5' primer plus a J-beta primer mix. TCRdb reprocessed the 5' RACE reads via MiXCR and lists one record per CDR3 protein. The repertoire holds hundreds of thousands of distinct CDR3 sequences, with approximately 30% as singletons. CDR1 MNHEY and CDR2 SMNVEV come from the germline V gene (reference sequence). V lost 3 bases and J lost 0, with 12 bases in between. The length of the CDR3 is 17 residues. Findings and caveats of the study: The unknown donor CMV status may have confounded expanded clonotype changes. Without sorted subsets, naive and antigen-experienced compartments could not be conclusively compared. The recorded TCR beta diversity per million T cells decreased in a roughly linear manner with age. Samples with more naive T cells showed higher observed beta diversity.

There are many counts of this clonotype. Its specificity is unknown. The sample comprised blood. The clonotype comes from a woman of 80 years or more in good health. The chain carries TRBV27 and TRBJ2-6; tentative D call: TRBD1 (6 bases). The CDR3 DNA reads as TGTGCCAGCAGTTTTCAGGGGAAAGCCTCTGGGGCCAACGTCCTGACTTTC. Encoded protein: CASSFQGKASGANVLTF.